The 3 T cell receptor beta chains below all came from one sample that was sequenced in a study of CD8+ T cells in alopecia areata. cDNA reverse transcribed from extracted RNA served as the sequencing template. The assay was immunoSEQ multiplex PCR, and TCRdb's table has in-frame clones only and misses some. The table shows 100,000 or so clones, with almost 60% occurring only once. Noted treatment: oral pan-JAK inhibitor, 5-10 mg twice daily. The sequencing used CD8+ T cells sorted from blood, collected at approximately week 56, from a patient treated with tofacitinib. The receptor set was obtained from a human donor with alopecia areata.

Here the CDR3 DNA reads TGCGCCAGCGGGGAGGTTTATGAAAAACTGTTTTTT. It specifies CASGEVYEKLFF. The V and J genes are TRBV4-1 and TRBJ1-4; no clear D. This CDR3 is 12 amino acids long. CDR1 and CDR2 from the germline V gene are MGHRA and YSYEKL. The germline V and J ends were trimmed by 8 bases and 6 bases, with 10 bases remaining between them.

This clone was seen a handful of times. The chain links TRBV27 to TRBJ1-1; maybe TRBD1 (5 bases). Deletions cut 5 bases from V and 2 bases from J, with 9 bases between. The V gene's germline CDR1 is MNHEY and CDR2 SMNVEV (reference sequence). This CDR3 comprises 13 residues. As DNA, the CDR3 is TGTGCCAGCAGTGTCGGACATAACACTGAAGCTTTCTTT. It translates to CASSVGHNTEAFF.

This clone was seen only once. The J gene is TRBJ1-1, the V gene TRBV9, with TRBD1 matching over 7 bases. This CDR3 spans 13 amino acids. Germline values: CDR1 SGDLS, CDR2 YYNGEE. With 3 bases clipped from V and 4 bases from J, the junction kept 3 bases outside the gene matches. The DNA for the CDR3 is TGTGCCAGCAGCGCAGGGGGAATCACTGAAGCTTTCTTT. This codes for CASSAGGITEAFF.